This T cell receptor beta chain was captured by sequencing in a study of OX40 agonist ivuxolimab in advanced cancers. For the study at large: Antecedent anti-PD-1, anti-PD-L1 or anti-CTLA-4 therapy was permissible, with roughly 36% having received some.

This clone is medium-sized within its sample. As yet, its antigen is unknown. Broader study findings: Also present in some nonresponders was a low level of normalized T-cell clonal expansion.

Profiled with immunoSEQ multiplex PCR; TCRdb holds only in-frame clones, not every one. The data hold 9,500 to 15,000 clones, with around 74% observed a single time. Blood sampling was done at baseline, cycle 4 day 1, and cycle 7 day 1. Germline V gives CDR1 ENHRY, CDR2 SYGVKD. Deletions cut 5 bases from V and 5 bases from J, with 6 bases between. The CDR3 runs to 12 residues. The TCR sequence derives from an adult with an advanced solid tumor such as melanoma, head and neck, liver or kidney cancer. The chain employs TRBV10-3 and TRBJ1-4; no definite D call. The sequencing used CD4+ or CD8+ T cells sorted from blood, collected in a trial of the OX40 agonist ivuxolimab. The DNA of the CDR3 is TGTGCCATCAGTACGGAGAATGAAAAACTGTTTTTT. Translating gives CAISTENEKLFF.